This T cell receptor beta chain was recorded in a study of vaccination effects on CD4 cells after COVID-19. About the research overall: Post-vaccine draws lagged the second dose by a median of 72 days.

Sequencing was performed with immunoSEQ multiplex PCR; in TCRdb, only in-frame clones are kept and a portion is missing. The repertoire holds about 14,000 clones, with 80% as singletons. In the case of this clone: Its specificity is not known.

Pools of viral peptides were used by the ViraFEST assay to expand antigen-specific CD4+ T cells ahead of sequencing. Cells that had been cultured for roughly eleven days were the source of isolated CD4+ T cells. Documented for the person is a PCR-confirmed SARS-CoV-2 infection occurring between March and December 2020. Two-dose BNT162b2 or mRNA-1273 vaccination was given to participants. Peptides at approximately 9.6 ug/ml and IL-2 at roughly 9.3 IU/ml were added to around 2 million PBMC per well. Germline values: CDR1 LGHDT, CDR2 YNNKEL (reference sequence). V was trimmed by 4 bases and J by 7 bases, leaving 13 bases between them. The CDR3 totals 13 residues.

The sample in question was CD4+ T cells from PBMCs cultured with SARS-CoV-2 spike peptides, obtained after COVID-19 vaccination. This chain uses TRBV3-1 (or the pseudogene TRBV3-2) with TRBJ1-1, with D possibly being TRBD1 (5 bases). The TCR sequence derives from a human donor who had a prior SARS-CoV-2 infection. The CDR3 nucleotides are TGTGCCAGCAGCCGGTCCAGGGTTGGTGAAGCTTTCTTT. It specifies CASSRSRVGEAFF.